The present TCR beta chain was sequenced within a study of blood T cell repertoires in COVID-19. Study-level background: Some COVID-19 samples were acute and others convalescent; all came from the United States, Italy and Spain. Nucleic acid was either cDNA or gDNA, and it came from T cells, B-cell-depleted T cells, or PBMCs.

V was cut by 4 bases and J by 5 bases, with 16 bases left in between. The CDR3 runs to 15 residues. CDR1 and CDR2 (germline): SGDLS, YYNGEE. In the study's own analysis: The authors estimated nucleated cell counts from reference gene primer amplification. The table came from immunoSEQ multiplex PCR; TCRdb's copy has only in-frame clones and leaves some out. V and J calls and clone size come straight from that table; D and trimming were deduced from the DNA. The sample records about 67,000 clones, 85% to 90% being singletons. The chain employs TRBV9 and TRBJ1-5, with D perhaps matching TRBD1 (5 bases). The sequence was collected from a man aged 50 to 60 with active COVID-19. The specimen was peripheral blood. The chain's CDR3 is CASSPVWGPHQPQHF. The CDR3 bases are TGTGCCAGCAGCCCCGTTTGGGGCCCTCATCAGCCCCAGCATTTT.